One sample yielded the 31 T cell receptor beta chains listed below, sequenced in a study of cytomegalovirus exposure and HLA in healthy donors. Primers: 60 Vbeta forward and 13 Jbeta reverse. Assay: immunoSEQ multiplex PCR; the TCRdb copy retains only in-frame clones and omits some. The specimen's table records 150,000 or so clones. The sequencing input was PBMCs. The receptors here all came from a woman aged 45-60 years in good health and CMV-seronegative.

The chain recombines TRBV29-1 with TRBJ1-1, with 8 bases lining up with TRBD1. The CDR3 length is 13 residues. Germline CDR1 reads SQVTM; CDR2 reads ANQGSEA. V shed 7 bases, J shed 1 base, and the junction held 5 bases outside the gene matches. The CDR3 sequence: CSARTGSNTEAFF. DNA for the CDR3: TGCAGCGCACGGACAGGGTCGAACACTGAAGCTTTCTTT.

This rearrangement joins TRBV19 to TRBJ1-2; D might be TRBD1 (6 bases). This CDR3 is 14 amino acids long. V lost 6 bases to trimming and J lost 7 bases, with 18 bases between them. Germline-derived CDR1 and CDR2 are LNHDA and SQIVND (reference sequence). CDR3 in DNA: TGTGCCAGTAGCCTCAGGGGACGAGAAGGTGGCTACACCTTC. It translates to CASSLRGREGGYTF.

The chain employs TRBV28 and TRBJ1-5; D unresolved. The V gene's germline CDR1 is MDHEN and CDR2 SYDVKM. The CDR3 has 15 amino acids. V lost 3 bases and J 0 bases, leaving 9 bases between the germline ends. The CDR3 DNA reads as TGTGCCAGCAGTTTGATGAGTAATAGCAATCAGCCCCAGCATTTT. This encodes CASSLMSNSNQPQHF.

This chain uses TRBV6-1 with TRBJ1-3; maybe TRBD1 (5 bases). The germline CDR1 and CDR2 sequences are MNHNS and SASEGT. The V end was cut by 4 bases, the J end by 6 bases, with 16 bases between. CDR3 length: 15 amino acids. Here the CDR3 reads CASSANPQGINTIYF. As DNA, the CDR3 is TGTGCCAGCAGTGCCAACCCCCAGGGAATAAACACCATATATTTT.

The chain employs TRBV5-1 and TRBJ2-7, with TRBD1 as a possible D gene (5 bases). V was cut by 0 bases and J by 3 bases, with 7 bases left in between. This CDR3 region has 13 residues. Germline V gene sequence: CDR1 SGHRS, CDR2 YFSETQ. CDR3 residues: CASSLGTNYEQYF. In nucleotides, the CDR3 is TGCGCCAGCAGCTTGGGGACAAACTACGAGCAGTACTTC.

The gene calls are TRBV28 and TRBJ1-1, with D maybe TRBD1 (5 bases). CDR1 is MDHEN and CDR2 is SYDVKM in the germline V gene. This CDR3 is 15 amino acids long. V was trimmed by 5 bases and J by 4 bases, leaving 17 bases between them. CDR3 region: CASSPSGRGGTEAFF. The CDR3 nucleotides are TGTGCCAGCAGTCCCTCGGGACGGGGAGGCACTGAAGCTTTCTTT.

The chain links TRBV6-5 to TRBJ1-2; unclear D gene. CDR3 length: 13 amino acids. Germline V gene lookup returns CDR1 MNHEY and CDR2 SVGAGI. V lost 6 bases, J lost 3 bases, and 11 bases lay in between. CDR3 nucleotides: TGTGCCAGCAGACCTCAGAGGGACTATGGCTACACCTTC. Its translation is CASRPQRDYGYTF.

The chain is built from TRBV9 and TRBJ1-2; D not certain. Germline values: CDR1 SGDLS, CDR2 YYNGEE. The CDR3 covers 14 residues. V dropped 0 bases and J dropped 5 bases, with 11 bases sitting between them. The CDR3 DNA sequence: TGTGCCAGCAGCGTAGTCGCCGCCAGTTATGGCTACACCTTC. Its protein is CASSVVAASYGYTF.

CDR3 nucleotide sequence: TGTGCCAGCAGCTCACCGGGACAGGGAGACAATGAGCAGTTCTTC. Protein product: CASSSPGQGDNEQFF. The V and J genes are TRBV5-5 and TRBJ2-1, with TRBD1 identical over 9 bases. Germline assignment: CDR1 SGHKS and CDR2 YYEKEE (reference sequence). Germline trimming cut 3 bases from V and 5 bases from J; bases unmatched to any gene: 6. The CDR3 contains 15 residues.

CDR3 loop: CASSLGGQGAGDTQYF. For the CDR3, the DNA is TGCGCCAGCAGCTTGGGGGGACAGGGGGCCGGAGATACGCAGTATTTT. This chain uses TRBV5-1 with TRBJ2-3, with 12 nucleotides matching TRBD1. CDR1 and CDR2 (germline): SGHRS, YFSETQ. With 0 bases clipped from V and 5 bases from J, the junction kept 4 bases outside the gene matches. CDR3 length: 16 amino acids.

This sequence joins TRBV5-1 and TRBJ1-4, with D possibly TRBD1 on 6 matching bases. The CDR3 length is 14 residues. Between the trimmed V and J ends, which lost 0 bases and 4 bases, there was a span of 7 bases. The V gene's germline CDR1 is SGHRS and CDR2 YFSETQ. The chain's CDR3 is CASSLGQDNEKLFF. The CDR3 region has the DNA TGCGCCAGCAGCTTGGGACAGGATAATGAAAAACTGTTTTTT.

The genes are TRBV4-1 and TRBJ1-1, with TRBD1 matching 9 bases. Germline CDR1 reads MGHRA; CDR2 reads YSYEKL. Trimming at V came to 0 bases and at J to 5 bases, leaving 13 bases not matched to a gene. The CDR3 extends over 18 amino acids. The CDR3 DNA reads as TGCGCCAGCAGCCAAGAAGGAGGGTTTTGGACAGGGGAGACTGAAGCTTTCTTT. This gives the protein CASSQEGGFWTGETEAFF.

This rearrangement joins TRBV9 to TRBJ1-1; perhaps TRBD1 as D (5 bases). V gave up 2 bases and J gave up 6 bases, with 17 bases separating them. The germline gives CDR1 SGDLS, CDR2 YYNGEE. There are 15 residues in the CDR3. The CDR3 loop reads CASSVGRGPGAEAFF. CDR3 bases: TGTGCCAGCAGCGTGGGGAGGGGCCCCGGCGCTGAAGCTTTCTTT.

The rearrangement joins TRBV6-1 to TRBJ1-2; 7 bases line up with TRBD1. In germline, CDR1 is MNHNS, CDR2 SASEGT. The CDR3 loop spans 12 amino acids. V was clipped by 10 bases and J by 3 bases; unmatched bases: 5. The CDR3 sequence is CATPGTDYGYTF. CDR3 DNA sequence: TGTGCCACCCCCGGGACAGACTATGGCTACACCTTC.

The chain carries TRBV28 and TRBJ1-2; 9 bases are a match to TRBD1. The CDR3 has 14 amino acids. Germline lookup yields CDR1 MDHEN and CDR2 SYDVKM. V lost 6 bases, J lost 2 bases, and 4 bases stayed unmatched. CDR3 loop: CASRGTGRNYGYTF. The CDR3 nucleotides are TGTGCCAGCAGGGGGACAGGGCGAAACTATGGCTACACCTTC.

This sequence joins TRBV4-1 and TRBJ2-1; 11 bases map to TRBD2. Germline CDR1 reads MGHRA; CDR2 reads YSYEKL. The CDR3 extends over 16 amino acids. With V trimmed by 5 bases and J by 10 bases, 13 bases remained unmatched. The DNA for the CDR3 is TGCGCCAGCAGCGAGATGATAGCGGGAGGGCCGGAAGAGCAGTTCTTC. Its protein is CASSEMIAGGPEEQFF.

V and J are TRBV7-2 and TRBJ2-7; D uncertain. This CDR3 is 13 amino acids long. V dropped 3 bases and J dropped 2 bases, with 8 bases sitting between them. CDR1 and CDR2 from the germline V gene are SGHTA and FQGNSA. CDR3 DNA: TGTGCCAGCAGCTTGTGGCAGACCTACGAGCAGTACTTC. It codes for CASSLWQTYEQYF.

The chain has TRBV19 and TRBJ1-6, with 7 bases that match TRBD1. Trimming cost V 10 bases and J 7 bases; bases outside gene matches: 7. The CDR3 extends over 13 amino acids. Germline CDR1 reads LNHDA; CDR2 reads SQIVND (reference sequence). CDR3 DNA: TGTGCCATCGGACAGGCGCTCAATTCACCCCTCCACTTT. Translating gives CAIGQALNSPLHF.

This sequence joins TRBV5-8 and TRBJ1-4; 9 bases map to TRBD1. The CDR3 totals 18 residues. J lost 7 bases, V lost 4 bases, and 17 bases had no gene match. In germline, CDR1 is SGHTS, CDR2 YDEGEE. CDR3 nucleotides: TGTGCCAGCAGCGGATCCCTGAGCCGGGACAGGGCTTTTGAAAAACTGTTTTTT. Translated: CASSGSLSRDRAFEKLFF.

The chain links TRBV7-9 to TRBJ2-7, with TRBD2 matching over 9 bases. The V and J ends lost 3 bases and 3 bases, in that order; junction bases with no gene match: 12. The CDR3 totals 17 residues. The germline V gene has CDR1 SEHNR and CDR2 FQNEAQ (reference sequence). For the CDR3, the DNA is TGTGCCAGCAGCTTTACCTATAGCGGGGGCTCCCTCTACGAGCAGTACTTC. Translated, it gives CASSFTYSGGSLYEQYF.

The chain carries TRBV7-6 and TRBJ1-1; 7 positions agree with TRBD1. There are 14 residues in the CDR3. With 5 bases clipped from V and 3 bases from J, the junction kept 6 bases outside the gene matches. Germline values: CDR1 SGHVS, CDR2 FNYEAQ. The CDR3 region is CASSPDRAHTEAFF. CDR3 bases: TGTGCCAGCAGCCCCGACAGGGCGCACACTGAAGCTTTCTTT.

The chain has TRBV5-1 and TRBJ2-7; 7 bases are a match to TRBD2. Germline lookup yields CDR1 SGHRS and CDR2 YFSETQ. This CDR3 comprises 12 residues. With V trimmed by 0 bases and J by 6 bases, 0 bases remained unmatched. The DNA for the CDR3 is TGCGCCAGCAGCTTGGGCGGGAGCGAGCAGTACTTC. This encodes CASSLGGSEQYF.

The V call is TRBV19, the J call TRBJ1-3; 8 nucleotides align to TRBD1. The length of the CDR3 is 15 residues. CDR1 is LNHDA and CDR2 is SQIVND in the germline V gene (reference sequence). Trimming took 4 bases from V and 1 from J; bases not matched to a gene: 3. The CDR3 protein is CASSTNRGSGNTIYF. The CDR3 coding sequence is TGTGCCAGTAGTACCAACAGGGGGTCTGGAAACACCATATATTTT.

In the case of this clone: At one of its ends the junction is not consistent with the germline gene, which may arise from a read error. V usage is TRBV29-1 and J usage is TRBJ1-6; D is possibly TRBD1 (5 bases). CDR3 length equals 13 residues. The germline CDR1 and CDR2 sequences are SQVTM and ANQGSEA. The DNA of the CDR3 is TGCAGCGTTGGGCAGGGAGGGAATTCACTCCTCCACTTT. Its protein is CSVGQGGNSLLHF.

The CDR3 region has the DNA TGTGCCAGCAGTTACGGTAGGGGGCTGGATGAGCAGTTCTTC. It encodes CASSYGRGLDEQFF. The chain carries TRBV6-5 and TRBJ2-1, with TRBD1 matching 7 bases. CDR3 length: 14 residues. The germline V gene encodes CDR1 MNHEY and CDR2 SVGAGI. The J segment lost 8 bases and the V segment lost 2 bases, leaving 6 bases of the junction unmatched.

Comment on this clone: The sample has other DNA sequences that encode this CDR3 too. The V call is TRBV9, the J call TRBJ1-2, with a tentative D call TRBD1 (6 bases). Trimming stripped 2 bases from V and 0 bases from J, with 11 bases between. Per the germline V gene, CDR1 is SGDLS and CDR2 is YYNGEE. This CDR3 has 15 residues. The CDR3 loop reads CASSVTTGPNYGYTF. CDR3 nucleotide sequence: TGTGCCAGCAGCGTTACGACAGGACCTAACTATGGCTACACCTTC. Together with reference TRBV9 and TRBJ1-2, the CDR3 gives the full variable domain: DSGVTQTPKHLITATGQRVTLRCSPRSGDLSVYWYQQSLDQGLQFLIQYYNGEERAKGNILERFSAQQFPDLHSELNLSSLELGDSALYFCASSVTTGPNYGYTFGSGTRLTVV.

V usage is TRBV7-9 and J usage is TRBJ1-1, with D possibly TRBD1 on 6 matching bases. Germline loops: CDR1 SEHNR, CDR2 FQNEAQ (reference sequence). Trimming left V 5 bases short and J 1 base short, with 14 bases between. This CDR3 is built from 15 residues. The chain's CDR3 is CASSPDRDKNTEAFF. In DNA form, the CDR3 reads TGTGCCAGCAGCCCCGACCGGGACAAGAACACTGAAGCTTTCTTT.

The chain combines TRBV5-1 with TRBJ1-2; 7 bases are shared with TRBD1. V shed 0 bases and J 8 bases; nucleotides not matched to a gene: 10. The V gene's germline CDR1 is SGHRS and CDR2 YFSETQ. The CDR3 spans 15 residues. The DNA for the CDR3 is TGCGCCAGCAGCTTGGCCACTCGACAGGGAGAAGGCTACACCTTC. Protein: CASSLATRQGEGYTF.

V gene TRBV5-8 combines with J gene TRBJ1-3, with D possibly being TRBD1 (6 bases). This CDR3 comprises 20 residues. The germline V gene encodes CDR1 SGHTS and CDR2 YDEGEE. Trimming took off 0 bases at V and 0 bases at J, with 22 bases between the two ends. CDR3 bases: TGTGCCAGCAGCTTGGGTTGGATGTCGTGGGACACAGGCTCTGGAAACACCATATATTTT. It yields the protein CASSLGWMSWDTGSGNTIYF.

CDR3 nucleotides: TGCGCCAGCAGGGAGCACTCGGGGTATGGCTACACCTTC. Translated: CASREHSGYGYTF. The gene calls are TRBV4-1 and TRBJ1-2; D is undetermined. This CDR3 contains 13 residues. Germline V gives CDR1 MGHRA, CDR2 YSYEKL. Trimming stripped 6 bases from V and 5 bases from J, with 13 bases between.

The chain combines TRBV5-3 with TRBJ2-1; 13 bases agree with TRBD2. TRBV5-3 is recorded as an ORF, its role being uncertain. Trimming removed 3 bases from V and 0 bases from J; junction bases left unmatched: 9. The CDR3 loop spans 19 amino acids. The CDR3 is CARSSKTSGGQSSYNEQFF. The CDR3 nucleotides are TGTGCCAGAAGCTCAAAGACTAGCGGGGGGCAAAGCTCCTACAATGAGCAGTTCTTC.